This T cell receptor beta chain was captured by sequencing in a study of PD-L1 blockade in urothelial cancer. Study overall: The patients' atezolizumab therapy, 1,200 mg intravenously every 3 weeks, started around 2014. Timepoints chosen for blood analysis were 3 weeks (second dose) and 6 weeks after treatment start.

Time point here: pretreatment peripheral blood. PCRs each included synthetic TCR analog templates spiked in. Data came from immunoSEQ multiplex PCR; TCRdb stores just in-frame clones and leaves some out. The sample has approximately 51,000 clones, roughly 86% seen once. In germline, CDR1 is SGHRS, CDR2 YFSETQ. This CDR3 comprises 14 residues. V was clipped by 3 bases and J by 4 bases; unmatched bases: 4. The V and J genes are TRBV5-1 and TRBJ1-1; 9 bases match TRBD1. The specimen was PBMCs, collected around atezolizumab (anti-PD-L1) treatment. The receptor comes from a man aged 55 to 69 with urothelial cancer. The CDR3 loop is CASSSTGGLTEAFF. The CDR3 nucleotides read TGCGCCAGCAGCTCGACAGGGGGTCTCACTGAAGCTTTCTTT.